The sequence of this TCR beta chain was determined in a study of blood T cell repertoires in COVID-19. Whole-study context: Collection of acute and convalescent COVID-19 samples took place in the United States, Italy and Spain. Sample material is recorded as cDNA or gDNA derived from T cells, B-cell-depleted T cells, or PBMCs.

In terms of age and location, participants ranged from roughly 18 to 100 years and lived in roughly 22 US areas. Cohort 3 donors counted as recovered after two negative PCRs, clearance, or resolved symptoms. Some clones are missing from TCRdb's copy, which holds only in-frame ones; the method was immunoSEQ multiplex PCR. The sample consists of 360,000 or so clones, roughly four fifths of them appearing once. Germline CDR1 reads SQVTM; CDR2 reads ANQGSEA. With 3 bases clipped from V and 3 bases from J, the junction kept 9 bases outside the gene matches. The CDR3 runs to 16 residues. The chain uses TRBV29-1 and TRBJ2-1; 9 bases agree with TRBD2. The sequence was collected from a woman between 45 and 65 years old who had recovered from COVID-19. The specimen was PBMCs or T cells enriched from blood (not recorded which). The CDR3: CSVDRLAGIYYNEQFF. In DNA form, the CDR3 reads TGCAGCGTTGATCGGCTAGCGGGGATATACTACAATGAGCAGTTCTTC.